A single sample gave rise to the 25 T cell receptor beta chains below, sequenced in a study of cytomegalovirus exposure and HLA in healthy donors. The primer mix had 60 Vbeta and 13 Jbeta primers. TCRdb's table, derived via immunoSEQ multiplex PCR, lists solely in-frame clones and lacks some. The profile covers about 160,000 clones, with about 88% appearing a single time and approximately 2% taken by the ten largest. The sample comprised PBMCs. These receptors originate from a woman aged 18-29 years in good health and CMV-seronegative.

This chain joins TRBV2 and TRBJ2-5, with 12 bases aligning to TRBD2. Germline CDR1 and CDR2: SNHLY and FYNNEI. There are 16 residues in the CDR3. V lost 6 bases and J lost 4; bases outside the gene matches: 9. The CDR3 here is CASRGFGLAGLETQYF. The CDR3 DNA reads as TGTGCCAGCAGGGGTTTTGGACTAGCGGGGCTAGAGACCCAGTACTTC.

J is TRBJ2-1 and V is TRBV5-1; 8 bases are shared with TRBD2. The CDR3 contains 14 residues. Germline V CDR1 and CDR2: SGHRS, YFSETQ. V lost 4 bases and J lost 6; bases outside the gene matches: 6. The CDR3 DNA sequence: TGCGCCAGCAGCCTCGGACTAGCTCTCAATGAGCAGTTCTTC. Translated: CASSLGLALNEQFF.

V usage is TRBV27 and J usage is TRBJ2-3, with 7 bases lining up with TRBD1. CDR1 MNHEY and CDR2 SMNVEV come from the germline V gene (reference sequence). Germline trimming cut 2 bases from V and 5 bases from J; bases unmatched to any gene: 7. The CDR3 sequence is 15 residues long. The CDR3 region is CASSLRQGVGDTQYF. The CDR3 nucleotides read TGTGCCAGCAGTTTAAGGCAGGGGGTAGGAGATACGCAGTATTTT.

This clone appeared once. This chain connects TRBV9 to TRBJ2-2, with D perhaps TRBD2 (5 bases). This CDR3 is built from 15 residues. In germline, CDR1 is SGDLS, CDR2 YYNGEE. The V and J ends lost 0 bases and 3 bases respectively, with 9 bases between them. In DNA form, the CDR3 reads TGTGCCAGCAGCGTAGGAGGGCCAGACACCGGGGAGCTGTTTTTT. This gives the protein CASSVGGPDTGELFF.

The CDR3 bases are TGTGCCAGCAGCCGTTTGGGCGGGAGGAGGGGAGGGTACAATGAGCAGTTCTTC. As protein: CASSRLGGRRGGYNEQFF. The rearrangement joins TRBV7-2 to TRBJ2-1; TRBD2 agrees at 8 bases. CDR3 length: 18 residues. J gave up 4 bases and V 5 bases, and 16 bases lay outside the gene matches. CDR1 SGHTA and CDR2 FQGNSA come from the germline V gene.

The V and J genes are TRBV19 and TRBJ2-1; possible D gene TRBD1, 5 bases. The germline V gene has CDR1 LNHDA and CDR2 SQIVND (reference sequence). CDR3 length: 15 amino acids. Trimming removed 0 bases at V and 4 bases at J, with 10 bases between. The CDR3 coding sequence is TGTGCCAGTAGTATAGACAGGGAAGGGTACAATGAGCAGTTCTTC. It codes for CASSIDREGYNEQFF. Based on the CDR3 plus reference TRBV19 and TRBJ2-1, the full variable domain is DGGITQSPKYLFRKEGQNVTLSCEQNLNHDAMYWYRQDPGQGLRLIYYSQIVNDFQKGDIAEGYSVSREKKESFPLTVTSAQKNPTAFYLCASSIDREGYNEQFFGPGTRLTVL.

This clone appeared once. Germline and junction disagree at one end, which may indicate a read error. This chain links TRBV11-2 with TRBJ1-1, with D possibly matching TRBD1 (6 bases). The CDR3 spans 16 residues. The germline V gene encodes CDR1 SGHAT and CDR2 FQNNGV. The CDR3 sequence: CASSLVVTRGEVEVFF. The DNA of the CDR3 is TGTGCCAGCAGCTTAGTTGTTACCAGGGGCGAAGTTGAAGTTTTCTTT.

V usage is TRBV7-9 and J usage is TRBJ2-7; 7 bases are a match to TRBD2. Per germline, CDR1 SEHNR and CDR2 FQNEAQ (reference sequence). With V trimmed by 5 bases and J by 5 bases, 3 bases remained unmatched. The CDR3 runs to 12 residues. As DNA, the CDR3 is TGTGCCAGCAGCCTCGGGACTAACGAGCAGTACTTC. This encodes CASSLGTNEQYF.

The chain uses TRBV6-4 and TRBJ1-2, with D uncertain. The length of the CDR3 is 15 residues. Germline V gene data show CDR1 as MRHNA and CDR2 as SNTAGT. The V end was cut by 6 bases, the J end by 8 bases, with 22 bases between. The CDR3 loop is CASRKEVTVFGGYTF. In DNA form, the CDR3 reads TGTGCCAGCAGAAAAGAGGTAACCGTTTTTGGAGGCTACACCTTC.

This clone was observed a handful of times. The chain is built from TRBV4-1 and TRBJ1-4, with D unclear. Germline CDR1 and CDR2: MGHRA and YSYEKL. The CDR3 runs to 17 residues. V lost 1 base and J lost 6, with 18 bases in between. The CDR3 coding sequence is TGCGCCAGCAGCCAAGGAATGGCGGTTTCTTTGGATGAAAAACTGTTTTTT. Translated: CASSQGMAVSLDEKLFF.

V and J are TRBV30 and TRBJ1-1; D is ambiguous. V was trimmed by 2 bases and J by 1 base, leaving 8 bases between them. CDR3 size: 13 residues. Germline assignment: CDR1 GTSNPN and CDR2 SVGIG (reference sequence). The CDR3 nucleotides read TGTGCCTGGAGTTTGGCAAAGAACACTGAAGCTTTCTTT. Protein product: CAWSLAKNTEAFF.

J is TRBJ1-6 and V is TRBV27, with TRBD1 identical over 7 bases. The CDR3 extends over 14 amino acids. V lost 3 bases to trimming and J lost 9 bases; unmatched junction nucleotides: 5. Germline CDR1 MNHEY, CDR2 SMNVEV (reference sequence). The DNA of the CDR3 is TGTGCCAGCAGTTTTTTAGGGGGCGGTTCACCCCTCCACTTT. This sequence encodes CASSFLGGGSPLHF.

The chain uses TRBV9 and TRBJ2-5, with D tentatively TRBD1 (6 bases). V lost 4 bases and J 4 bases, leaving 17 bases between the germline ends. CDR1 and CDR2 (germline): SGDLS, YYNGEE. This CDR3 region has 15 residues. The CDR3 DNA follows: TGTGCCAGCAGCCCCGGGACAAAAAAATTAGAGACCCAGTACTTC. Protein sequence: CASSPGTKKLETQYF.

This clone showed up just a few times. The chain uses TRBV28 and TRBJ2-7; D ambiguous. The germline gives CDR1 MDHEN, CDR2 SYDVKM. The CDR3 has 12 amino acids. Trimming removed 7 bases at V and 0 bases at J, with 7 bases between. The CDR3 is CASTYSSYEQYF. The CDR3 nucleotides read TGTGCCAGCACTTATTCCTCCTACGAGCAGTACTTC.

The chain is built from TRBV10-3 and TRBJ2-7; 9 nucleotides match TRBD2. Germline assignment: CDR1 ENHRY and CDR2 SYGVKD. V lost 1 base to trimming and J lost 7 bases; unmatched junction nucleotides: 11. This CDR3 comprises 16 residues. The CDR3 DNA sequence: TGTGCCATCAGTGAGTTGGCGGGAGGGCCGTATCGGGAGCAGTACTTC. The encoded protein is CAISELAGGPYREQYF.

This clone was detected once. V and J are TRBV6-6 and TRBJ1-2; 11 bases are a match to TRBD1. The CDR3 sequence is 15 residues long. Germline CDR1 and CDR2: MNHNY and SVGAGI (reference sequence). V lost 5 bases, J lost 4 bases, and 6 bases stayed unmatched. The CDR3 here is CASSATGTGGYGYTF. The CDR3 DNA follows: TGTGCCAGCAGTGCAACCGGGACAGGGGGCTATGGCTACACCTTC.

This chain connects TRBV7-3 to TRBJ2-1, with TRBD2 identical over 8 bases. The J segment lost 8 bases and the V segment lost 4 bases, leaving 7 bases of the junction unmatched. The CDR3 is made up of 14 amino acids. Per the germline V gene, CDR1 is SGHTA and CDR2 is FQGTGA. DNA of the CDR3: TGTGCCAGCAGCTCCTGGACTAGCTCGGATGAGCAGTTCTTC. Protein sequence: CASSSWTSSDEQFF.

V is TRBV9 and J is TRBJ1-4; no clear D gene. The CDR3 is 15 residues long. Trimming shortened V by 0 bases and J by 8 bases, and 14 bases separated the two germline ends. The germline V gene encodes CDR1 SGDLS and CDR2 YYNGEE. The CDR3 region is CASSVEAGSGEKLFF. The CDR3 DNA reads TGTGCCAGCAGCGTAGAGGCCGGGAGCGGGGAAAAACTGTTTTTT.

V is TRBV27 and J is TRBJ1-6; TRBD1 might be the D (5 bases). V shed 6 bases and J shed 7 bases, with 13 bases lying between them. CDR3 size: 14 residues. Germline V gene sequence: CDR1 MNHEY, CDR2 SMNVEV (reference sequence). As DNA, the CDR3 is TGTGCCAGCAGAGCGGGACTTTCAAATTCACCCCTCCACTTT. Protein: CASRAGLSNSPLHF.

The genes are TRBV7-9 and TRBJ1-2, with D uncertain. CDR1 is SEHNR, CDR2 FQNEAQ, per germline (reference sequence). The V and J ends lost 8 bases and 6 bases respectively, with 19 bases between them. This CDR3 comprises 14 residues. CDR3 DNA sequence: TGTGCCAGCTTGCGGGATTCGGGGAGTAATGGCTACACCTTC. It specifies CASLRDSGSNGYTF.

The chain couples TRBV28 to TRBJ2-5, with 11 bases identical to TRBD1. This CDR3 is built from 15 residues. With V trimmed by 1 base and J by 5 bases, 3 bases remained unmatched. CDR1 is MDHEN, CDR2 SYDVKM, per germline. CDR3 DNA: TGTGCCAGCAGTTTATCCGGGACAGGGGGGGAGACCCAGTACTTC. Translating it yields CASSLSGTGGETQYF.

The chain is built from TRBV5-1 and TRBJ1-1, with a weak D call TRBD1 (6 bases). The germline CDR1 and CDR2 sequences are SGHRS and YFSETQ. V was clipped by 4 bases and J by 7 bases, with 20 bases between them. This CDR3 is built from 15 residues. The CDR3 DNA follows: TGCGCCAGCAGCCAGGACAGCACGATTCGGGGTGAAGCTTTCTTT. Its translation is CASSQDSTIRGEAFF.

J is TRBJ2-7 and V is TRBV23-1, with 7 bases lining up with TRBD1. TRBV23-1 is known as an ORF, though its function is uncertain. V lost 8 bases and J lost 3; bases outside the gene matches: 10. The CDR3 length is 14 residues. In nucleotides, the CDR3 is TGCGCCAGCGGGCGGACAGGAGCCCTCTACGAGCAGTACTTC. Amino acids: CASGRTGALYEQYF.

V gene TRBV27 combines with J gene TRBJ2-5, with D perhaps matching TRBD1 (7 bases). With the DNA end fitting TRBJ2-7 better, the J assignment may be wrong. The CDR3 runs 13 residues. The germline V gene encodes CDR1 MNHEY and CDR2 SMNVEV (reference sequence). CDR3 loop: CASKIGQGGEQYF. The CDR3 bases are TGTGCCAGCAAAATAGGGCAGGGGGGCGAGCAGTACTTC.

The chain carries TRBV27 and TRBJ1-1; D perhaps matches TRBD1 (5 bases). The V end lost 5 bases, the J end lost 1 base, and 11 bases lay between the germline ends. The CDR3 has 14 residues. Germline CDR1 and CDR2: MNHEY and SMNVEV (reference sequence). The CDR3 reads CASSLRQRNTEAFF. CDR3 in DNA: TGTGCCAGCAGTCTACGACAGAGGAACACTGAAGCTTTCTTT.